The 17 T cell receptor beta chains presented below share a single source sample, sequenced in a study of blood T cell repertoires in COVID-19. TCRdb's copy holds only in-frame clones and misses some; the assay was immunoSEQ multiplex PCR. Among roughly 120,000 clones listed, roughly 72% were seen once. Specimen: peripheral blood. The receptors shown here come from an elderly man with COVID-19, enrolled during active disease.

This sequence joins TRBV3-1 (or the pseudogene TRBV3-2) and TRBJ2-1; D uncertain. This CDR3 is built from 16 residues. CDR1 is LGHDT and CDR2 is YNNKEL in the germline V gene (reference sequence). Trimming removed 2 bases from V and 0 bases from J, with 11 bases in between. CDR3 loop: CASSQLAASSYNEQFF. The CDR3 region has the DNA TGTGCCAGCAGCCAACTGGCGGCCAGCTCCTACAATGAGCAGTTCTTC.

The chain has TRBV27 and TRBJ2-1; 12 nucleotides agree with TRBD2. CDR1 is MNHEY and CDR2 is SMNVEV in the germline V gene (reference sequence). V lost 5 bases and J lost 6; bases outside the gene matches: 8. This CDR3 contains 16 residues. CDR3 in amino acids: CASSTGLAGRTNEQFF. CDR3 coding DNA: TGTGCCAGCAGTACCGGACTAGCGGGAAGAACCAATGAGCAGTTCTTC.

CDR3 coding DNA: TGTGCCAGCAGTGTTAGCGGGCTATCAGATACGCAGTATTTT. Residues: CASSVSGLSDTQYF. The chain joins TRBV7-3 to TRBJ2-3, with TRBD2 identical over 7 bases. CDR3 size: 14 residues. V was clipped by 6 bases and J by 4 bases; unmatched bases: 7. CDR1 SGHTA and CDR2 FQGTGA come from the germline V gene.

Ten or more counts support this clone. The rearrangement links TRBV2 to TRBJ2-6; D is possibly TRBD1 (5 bases). The CDR3 covers 16 residues. Germline assignment: CDR1 SNHLY and CDR2 FYNNEI. As DNA, the CDR3 is TGTGCGATAGGCCAGGGAATGGTCTCTGGGGCCAACGTCCTGACTTTC. Amino acid sequence: CAIGQGMVSGANVLTF.

The rearrangement links TRBV7-3 to TRBJ2-7; 10 bases match TRBD2. Germline loops: CDR1 SGHTA, CDR2 FQGTGA. V lost 5 bases and J lost 2; bases outside the gene matches: 6. CDR3 length: 15 residues. The CDR3 DNA follows: TGTGCCAGCAGCCTAGCGGGAGAGGGGCCCTACGAGCAGTACTTC. Its translation: CASSLAGEGPYEQYF.

The gene calls are TRBV6-2 or TRBV6-3 and TRBJ2-3, with D uncertain. This CDR3 contains 14 residues. Trimming left V 1 base short and J 2 bases short, with 7 bases between. Germline loops: CDR1 MNHEY, CDR2 SVGEGT. CDR3 bases: TGTGCCAGCAGTTACTTGGGCTCCACAGATACGCAGTATTTT. Encoded protein: CASSYLGSTDTQYF.

J is TRBJ2-3 and V is TRBV2; possibly TRBD2 for D (6 bases). Trimming pared 8 bases from V and 5 bases from J, leaving 20 bases between. CDR3 length: 15 amino acids. In germline, CDR1 is SNHLY, CDR2 FYNNEI. CDR3 bases: TGTGCCAGCTCGGGGGAGTGGGGTTACGAAGATACGCAGTATTTT. Translated, it gives CASSGEWGYEDTQYF.

The chain is built from TRBV6-5 and TRBJ2-7; unclear D gene. Germline-derived CDR1 and CDR2 are MNHEY and SVGAGI. The germline V and J ends were trimmed by 6 bases and 4 bases, with 13 bases remaining between them. The CDR3 covers 13 residues. The CDR3 DNA reads as TGTGCCAGCAGGCCCCCAGGAAGATACGAGCAGTACTTC. Translating gives CASRPPGRYEQYF.

The chain is built from TRBV5-1 and TRBJ1-3; D is ambiguous. Germline assignment: CDR1 SGHRS and CDR2 YFSETQ. The CDR3 is 16 residues long. Trimming left V 0 bases short and J 1 base short, with 11 bases between. The CDR3 reads CASSLAPTGSGNTIYF. The DNA of the CDR3 is TGCGCCAGCAGCTTGGCCCCGACGGGGTCTGGAAACACCATATATTTT. The complete variable domain, with remaining parts taken from reference TRBV5-1 and TRBJ1-3, reads KAGVTQTPRYLIKTRGQQVTLSCSPISGHRSVSWYQQTPGQGLQFLFEYFSETQRNKGNFPGRFSGRQFSNSRSEMNVSTLELGDSALYLCASSLAPTGSGNTIYFGEGSWLTVV.

This chain links TRBV19 with TRBJ1-2; tentative D call: TRBD1 (5 bases). V lost 7 bases to trimming and J lost 12 bases, with 21 bases between them. This CDR3 contains 13 residues. Germline CDR1 reads LNHDA; CDR2 reads SQIVND (reference sequence). CDR3 nucleotide sequence: TGTGCCAGTACCAACGAGGGGATGGGAGGCCACACCTTC. As protein: CASTNEGMGGHTF. Together with reference TRBV19 and TRBJ1-2, the CDR3 gives the full variable domain: DGGITQSPKYLFRKEGQNVTLSCEQNLNHDAMYWYRQDPGQGLRLIYYSQIVNDFQKGDIAEGYSVSREKKESFPLTVTSAQKNPTAFYLCASTNEGMGGHTFGSGTRLTVV.

J is TRBJ2-7 and V is TRBV11-2; tentative D call: TRBD2 (5 bases). Germline CDR1 SGHAT, CDR2 FQNNGV. The CDR3 length is 15 residues. V lost 3 bases to trimming and J lost 6 bases, with 18 bases between them. The CDR3 here is CASSFPRALLGEQYF. The CDR3 bases are TGTGCCAGCAGCTTTCCGAGGGCACTACTAGGCGAGCAGTACTTC.

V usage is TRBV18 and J usage is TRBJ1-5; no clear D gene. CDR3 length: 14 amino acids. V lost 3 bases and J 2 bases, leaving 8 bases between the germline ends. The germline V gene has CDR1 KGHSH and CDR2 LQKENI. CDR3 in DNA: TGTGCCAGCTCACCGACTGTGGGCAATCAGCCCCAGCATTTT. It encodes CASSPTVGNQPQHF.

This chain links TRBV25-1 with TRBJ1-2, with D possibly matching TRBD1 (6 bases). Trimming left V 3 bases short and J 4 bases short, with 12 bases between. CDR1 is MGHDK, CDR2 SYGVNS, per germline. There are 14 residues in the CDR3. CDR3 in DNA: TGTGCCAGCAGTGATTCCAGGGGTGGCTATGGCTACACCTTC. Translating it yields CASSDSRGGYGYTF.

The table lists this clone with many counts. The chain recombines TRBV6-1 with TRBJ2-7; 9 bases fit TRBD2. Germline CDR1 reads MNHNS; CDR2 reads SASEGT. V shed 6 bases and J 12 bases; nucleotides not matched to a gene: 27. CDR3 length: 18 amino acids. The CDR3 is CASSELALAGATPLCLYF. The CDR3 region has the DNA TGTGCCAGCAGCGAATTGGCACTAGCGGGCGCCACACCCCTTTGCTTGTACTTC.

J is TRBJ1-5 and V is TRBV6-2 or TRBV6-3; TRBD1 aligns across 7 bases. With 2 bases clipped from V and 2 bases from J, the junction kept 6 bases outside the gene matches. From germline, CDR1 is MNHEY and CDR2 SVGEGT. CDR3 length equals 16 residues. The CDR3 coding sequence is TGTGCCAGCAGTTACCGGACAGGTACAGGCAATCAGCCCCAGCATTTT. It specifies CASSYRTGTGNQPQHF.

This clone was observed a single time. V gene TRBV19 combines with J gene TRBJ2-1, with 8 bases matching TRBD2. Germline CDR1 LNHDA, CDR2 SQIVND (reference sequence). The J segment lost 4 bases and the V segment lost 7 bases, leaving 6 bases of the junction unmatched. The CDR3 runs 14 residues. The CDR3 spells CASTPLAGYNEQFF. CDR3 coding DNA: TGTGCCAGTACCCCCTTAGCGGGATACAATGAGCAGTTCTTC.

The chain employs TRBV6-6 and TRBJ1-5; 11 bases match TRBD1. Germline CDR1 is MNHNY and CDR2 is SVGAGI (reference sequence). The V gene end was trimmed by 5 bases and the J gene end by 6 bases; junction bases not matched to a gene: 3. The CDR3 has 14 amino acids. Here the CDR3 DNA reads TGTGCCAGCAGTCCGGGACAGGGGGTTCAGCCCCAGCATTTT. Translation gives CASSPGQGVQPQHF.